The clone carrying this TCR beta chain was seen only once. V shed 0 bases and J shed 4 bases, with 7 bases lying between them. This CDR3 is 14 amino acids long. Per the germline V gene, CDR1 is MGHRA and CDR2 is YSYEKL. The sample originates from a study of T cell changes during pregnancy in multiple sclerosis. Using immunoSEQ multiplex PCR, the repertoire was profiled, and TCRdb retains in-frame clones only, with some absent. The sample records tens of thousands of clones, almost 90% being singletons. The source material was peripheral blood, sampled after pregnancy. The chain employs TRBV4-1 and TRBJ1-5, with D unresolved. This clonotype was obtained from a female donor in good health, enrolled as a control in a pregnancy study. CDR3 residues: CASSQEGGNQPQHF. DNA for the CDR3: TGCGCCAGCAGCCAAGAGGGCGGGAATCAGCCCCAGCATTTT.